The rows below give T cell receptor beta chains drawn from one sample of a study of blood T cell repertoires in COVID-19. TCRdb's copy holds only in-frame clones and misses some; the assay was immunoSEQ multiplex PCR. The sample lists 300,000 to 400,000 clones, around nine tenths occurring once. What was sequenced was PBMCs or T cells enriched from blood (not recorded which). All receptors come from a man aged 60-69 years who had recovered from COVID-19. Each CDR3 is given with its conserved first and last residue. A D gene is named only where the DNA matches it firmly. Rows give clone size only sometimes, using once, few, many, or a class for an expanded clone.

size	V	D	J	CDR3	DNA
.	TRBV25-1	.	TRBJ2-6	CASSESASGWSGANVLTF	TGTGCCAGCAGTGAATCTGCGAGCGGATGGTCTGGGGCCAACGTCCTGACTTTC
.	TRBV5-1	.	TRBJ1-1	CASSLRGTGPGNTEAFF	TGCGCCAGCAGCTTGAGGGGGACGGGTCCCGGGAACACTGAAGCTTTCTTT
.	TRBV27	.	TRBJ1-5	CASSFGYSNQPQHF	TGTGCCAGCAGTTTCGGTTATAGCAATCAGCCCCAGCATTTT
.	TRBV2	TRBD1	TRBJ2-6	CASSEDRGDFSGANVLTF	TGTGCCAGCAGCGAAGACAGGGGGGATTTTTCCGGGGCCAACGTCCTGACTTTC
.	TRBV6-1	TRBD2	TRBJ2-7	CASSEVYGRALFYEQYF	TGTGCCAGCAGTGAAGTTTATGGGAGGGCACTCTTCTACGAGCAGTACTTC
.	TRBV6-5	.	TRBJ1-6	CASRTDSPLHF	TGTGCCAGCAGGACAGATTCACCCCTCCACTTT
.	TRBV3-1/TRBV3-2	.	TRBJ2-1	CASSHTGVLYNEQFF	TGTGCCAGCAGCCATACGGGAGTCTTATACAATGAGCAGTTCTTC
.	TRBV3-1/TRBV3-2	.	TRBJ1-2	CASSQGPINYGYTF	TGTGCCAGCAGCCAAGGTCCCATTAACTATGGCTACACCTTC
.	TRBV10-3	TRBD2	TRBJ2-7	CAISESHERGFNEQYF	TGTGCCATCAGTGAGTCTCATGAGCGGGGGTTCAACGAGCAGTACTTC
.	TRBV5-1	TRBD1	TRBJ2-7	CASSFLPTTGIYEQYF	TGCGCCAGCAGCTTCCTACCTACGACAGGGATCTACGAGCAGTACTTC
.	TRBV5-4	TRBD2	TRBJ2-4	CASRPGLAENIQYF	TGTGCCAGCAGGCCGGGACTAGCGGAAAACATTCAGTACTTC
.	TRBV5-5	.	TRBJ2-7	CASSSGVAEPRTTSVYEQYF	TGTGCCAGCAGCTCGGGGGTAGCGGAGCCACGAACTACCTCTGTCTACGAGCAGTACTTC
.	TRBV5-1	TRBD1	TRBJ1-1	CASSLGAGGNTEAFF	TGCGCCAGCAGCTTGGGGGCAGGGGGGAACACTGAAGCTTTCTTT
.	TRBV7-9	TRBD1	TRBJ2-7	CASSGDRGSYEQYF	TGTGCCAGCAGCGGGGACAGGGGTAGTTACGAGCAGTACTTC
few	TRBV6-5	TRBD1	TRBJ1-3	CASSNRGLGPDTIYF	TGTGCCAGCAGTAACAGGGGCCTCGGGCCGGACACCATATATTTT
.	TRBV11-2	.	TRBJ1-6	CASSASVSPLHF	TGTGCCAGCAGCGCCAGCGTTTCACCCCTCCACTTT
.	TRBV5-6	.	TRBJ1-2	CASSLPASYGYTF	TGTGCCAGCAGCCTCCCGGCTAGCTATGGCTACACCTTC